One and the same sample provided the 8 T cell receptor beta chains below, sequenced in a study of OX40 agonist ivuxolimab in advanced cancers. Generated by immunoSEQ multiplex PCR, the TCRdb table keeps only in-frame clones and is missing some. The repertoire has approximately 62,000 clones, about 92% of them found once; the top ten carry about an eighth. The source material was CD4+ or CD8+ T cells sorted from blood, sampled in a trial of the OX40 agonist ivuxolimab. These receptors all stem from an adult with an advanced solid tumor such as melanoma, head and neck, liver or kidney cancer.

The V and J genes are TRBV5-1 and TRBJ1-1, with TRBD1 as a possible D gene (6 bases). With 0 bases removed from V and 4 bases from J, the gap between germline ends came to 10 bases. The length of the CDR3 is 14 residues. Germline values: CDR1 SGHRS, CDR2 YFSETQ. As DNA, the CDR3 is TGCGCCAGCAGCTTGGGGCAGGGGTTCACTGAAGCTTTCTTT. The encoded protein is CASSLGQGFTEAFF.

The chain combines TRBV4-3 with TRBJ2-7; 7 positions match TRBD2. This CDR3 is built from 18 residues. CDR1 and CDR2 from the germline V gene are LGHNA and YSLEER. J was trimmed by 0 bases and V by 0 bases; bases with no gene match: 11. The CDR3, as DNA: TGCGCCAGCAGCCAAGAACATTGGGGAGGGGTGGCCTCCTACGAGCAGTACTTC. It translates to CASSQEHWGGVASYEQYF.

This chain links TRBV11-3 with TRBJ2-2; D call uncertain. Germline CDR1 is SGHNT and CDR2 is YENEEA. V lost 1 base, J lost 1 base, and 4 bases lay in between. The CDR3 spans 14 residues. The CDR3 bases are TGTGCCAGCAGCTTAGCCTGGAACACCGGGGAGCTGTTTTTT. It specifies CASSLAWNTGELFF.

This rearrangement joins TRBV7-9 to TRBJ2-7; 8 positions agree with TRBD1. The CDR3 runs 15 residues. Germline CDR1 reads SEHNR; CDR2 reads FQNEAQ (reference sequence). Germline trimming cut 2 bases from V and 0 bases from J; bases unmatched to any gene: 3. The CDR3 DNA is TGTGCCAGCAGCTTACTTGGACAGGGCTCCTACGAGCAGTACTTC. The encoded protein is CASSLLGQGSYEQYF.

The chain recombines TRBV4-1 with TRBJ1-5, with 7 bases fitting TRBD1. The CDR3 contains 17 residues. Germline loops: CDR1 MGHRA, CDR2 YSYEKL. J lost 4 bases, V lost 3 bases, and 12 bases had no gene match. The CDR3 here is CASSHIYKTGNNQPQHF. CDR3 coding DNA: TGCGCCAGCAGCCACATCTACAAGACAGGGAATAATCAGCCCCAGCATTTT.

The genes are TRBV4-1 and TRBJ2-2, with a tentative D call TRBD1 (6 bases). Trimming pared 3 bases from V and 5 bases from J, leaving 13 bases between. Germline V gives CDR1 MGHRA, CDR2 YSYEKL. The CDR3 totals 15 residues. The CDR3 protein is CASSHINRETGELFF. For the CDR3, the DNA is TGCGCCAGCAGCCACATAAACAGGGAAACCGGGGAGCTGTTTTTT.

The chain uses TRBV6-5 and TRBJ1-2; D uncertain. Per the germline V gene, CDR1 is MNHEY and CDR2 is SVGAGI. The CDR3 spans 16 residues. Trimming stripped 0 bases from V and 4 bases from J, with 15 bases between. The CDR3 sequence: CASSYSNGPWGYGYTF. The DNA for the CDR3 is TGTGCCAGCAGTTACTCGAACGGCCCCTGGGGCTATGGCTACACCTTC.

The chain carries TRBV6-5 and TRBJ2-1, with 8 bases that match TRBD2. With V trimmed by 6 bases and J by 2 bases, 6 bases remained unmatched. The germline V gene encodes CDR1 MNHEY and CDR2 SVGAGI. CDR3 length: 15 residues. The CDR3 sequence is CASSQSGSAYNEQFF. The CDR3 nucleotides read TGTGCCAGCAGCCAGAGCGGGAGCGCCTACAATGAGCAGTTCTTC.